By sample share, the clone carrying this T cell receptor beta chain is large. Its antigen is unidentified. The study sequenced cultured CD4+ T cell DNA using the Oncomine TCR Beta short-read assay. Using its own MiXCR run on the PCR reads, TCRdb lists one record per CDR3 protein. The table lists some 2,200 distinct CDR3 sequences, approximately 18% of them singletons. The data were obtained in a study of vaccination and CD4 T cells after COVID-19. Whole-study context: Convalescent donors totaled six males and four females, including two who were Hispanic. Controls had a CEFX pool, an HIV-1 Nef pool, or no peptide added. Study-level findings and limits: Looking at convalescent patients, 304 of their 307 vaccine-specific clones were spike mono-reactive.

The CDR3 loop spans 13 amino acids. The germline V gene has CDR1 SGHTA and CDR2 FQGTGA. Trimming removed 3 bases at V and 7 bases at J, with 7 bases between. Treatment defined: 10-day PBMC culture with coronavirus spike peptide pools or control peptides (ViraFEST assay). The unexposed donor gave CD4+ T cells before the COVID-19 pandemic (2011-2018). The origin of this receptor is a human donor in good health. V usage is TRBV7-3 and J usage is TRBJ1-6; tentatively, D is TRBD1 (5 bases). Sequencing used CD4+ T cells from blood, cultured in vitro. The DNA for the CDR3 is TGTGCCAGCAGCTTGACAGCAAATTCACCCCTCCACTTT. The encoded protein is CASSLTANSPLHF.